This passage covers 12 T cell receptor beta chains from one sample sequenced in a study of shared T cell receptors in the human thymus. Some clones are missing from TCRdb's copy, which holds only in-frame ones; the method was immunoSEQ multiplex PCR. The sample has approximately 730,000 clones, approximately 85% seen once; the top ten hold around 0.0099%. These same data were also listed under a study on human thymus T cells.

The sequencing sample was made of thymocytes. These receptors were obtained from a girl under three years old with a congenital heart defect.

The genes are TRBV7-9 and TRBJ2-5; D unresolved. V was cut by 6 bases and J by 1 base, with 9 bases left in between. Germline V CDR1 and CDR2: SEHNR, FQNEAQ (reference sequence). This CDR3 is built from 13 residues. The CDR3 DNA reads TGTGCCAGCAGTTTGACAATCCAAGAGACCCAGTACTTC. This sequence encodes CASSLTIQETQYF.

The chain couples TRBV18 to TRBJ1-1; no definite D call. Germline V gene sequence: CDR1 KGHSH, CDR2 LQKENI. This CDR3 contains 14 residues. Between the trimmed V and J ends, which lost 4 bases and 3 bases, there was a span of 12 bases. CDR3 nucleotides: TGTGCCAGCTCACACGGAGTTAGCGACACTGAAGCTTTCTTT. Translating it yields CASSHGVSDTEAFF.

The chain's CDR3 is CSAVSYNEQFF. CDR3 sequence (DNA): TGCAGTGCCGTCTCCTACAATGAGCAGTTCTTC. This chain connects TRBV20-1 to TRBJ2-1; D is unresolved. CDR3 length: 11 residues. V lost 6 bases to trimming and J lost 0 bases, with 3 bases between them. Germline V gene sequence: CDR1 DFQATT, CDR2 SNEGSKA (reference sequence).

The chain links TRBV4-1 to TRBJ1-1, with D perhaps TRBD1 (5 bases). CDR3 length: 18 amino acids. Deletions cut 4 bases from V and 0 bases from J, with 21 bases between. CDR1 and CDR2 (germline): MGHRA, YSYEKL. The CDR3 sequence: CASSRAGASESLNTEAFF. The CDR3 nucleotides read TGCGCCAGCAGCCGTGCTGGGGCAAGCGAATCGTTGAACACTGAAGCTTTCTTT.

The chain uses TRBV29-1 and TRBJ2-1; D call uncertain. V was trimmed by 3 bases and J by 5 bases, leaving 20 bases between them. CDR3 length equals 16 residues. In germline, CDR1 is SQVTM, CDR2 ANQGSEA. Here the CDR3 DNA reads TGCAGCGTTGATCTCCTACGAGAAAGTACCCACAATGAGCAGTTCTTC. It encodes CSVDLLRESTHNEQFF.

V gene TRBV11-2 combines with J gene TRBJ2-7; TRBD1 is a possible D gene (5 bases). V was trimmed by 1 base and J by 9 bases, leaving 16 bases between them. This CDR3 region has 14 residues. Germline-derived CDR1 and CDR2 are SGHAT and FQNNGV. The DNA of the CDR3 is TGTGCCAGCAGCTTAGGGCAGGGCGAGGTTATGCAGTACTTC. Translated, it gives CASSLGQGEVMQYF.

V and J are TRBV29-1 and TRBJ2-1, with 7 bases aligning to TRBD1. Germline lookup yields CDR1 SQVTM and CDR2 ANQGSEA. The J segment lost 9 bases and the V segment lost 8 bases, leaving 10 bases of the junction unmatched. CDR3 length: 12 amino acids. The CDR3 loop reads CSFTRGIGEQFF. CDR3 in DNA: TGCAGCTTTACCAGGGGGATAGGTGAGCAGTTCTTC.

CDR3 in amino acids: CASSSPTGFRGEKLFF. The CDR3, as DNA: TGTGCCAGCAGTTCGCCAACAGGGTTTCGCGGTGAAAAACTGTTTTTT. The V call is TRBV28, the J call TRBJ1-4; a possible D gene is TRBD1 (6 bases). The CDR3 consists of 16 residues. Germline V gene sequence: CDR1 MDHEN, CDR2 SYDVKM. The V and J ends lost 4 bases and 7 bases respectively, with 19 bases between them.

Comment on this clone: A junction boundary mismatches the germline segment, possibly from a read error. CDR3 in amino acids: CAWTRGFTEEAQYF. The CDR3 DNA sequence: TGTGCCTGGACACGGGGTTTTACCGAAGAGGCCCAGTACTTC. The chain recombines TRBV30 with TRBJ2-5; maybe TRBD2 (5 bases). Germline V gives CDR1 GTSNPN, CDR2 SVGIG (reference sequence). CDR3 length equals 14 residues.

The chain recombines TRBV5-6 with TRBJ1-4; 10 positions match TRBD1. From germline, CDR1 is SGHDT and CDR2 YYEEEE. The CDR3 totals 13 residues. V lost 7 bases to trimming and J lost 8 bases; unmatched junction nucleotides: 5. CDR3 protein: CASVRDRGEKLFF. In DNA form, the CDR3 reads TGTGCCAGCGTAAGGGACAGGGGAGAAAAACTGTTTTTT.

The genes are TRBV2 and TRBJ1-2; TRBD1 matches at 8 bases. Germline values: CDR1 SNHLY, CDR2 FYNNEI. The V and J ends lost 0 bases and 4 bases, in that order; junction bases with no gene match: 7. The CDR3 spans 16 residues. The CDR3 loop is CASSEARDRSSYGYTF. In nucleotides, the CDR3 is TGTGCCAGCAGTGAAGCACGGGACAGGAGCTCCTATGGCTACACCTTC. Full variable domain (missing parts from reference TRBV2 and TRBJ1-2): EPEVTQTPSHQVTQMGQEVILRCVPISNHLYFYWYRQILGQKVEFLVSFYNNEISEKSEIFDDQFSVERPDGSNFTLKIRSTKLEDSAMYFCASSEARDRSSYGYTFGSGTRLTVV.

V and J are TRBV5-1 and TRBJ2-7, with D uncertain. The CDR3 has 13 residues. Trimming shortened V by 0 bases and J by 1 base, and 5 bases separated the two germline ends. Per the germline V gene, CDR1 is SGHRS and CDR2 is YFSETQ. The CDR3 sequence is CASSLESSYEQYF. CDR3 in DNA: TGCGCCAGCAGCTTGGAATCGTCCTACGAGCAGTACTTC.